Shown below are 19 T cell receptor beta chains from a single sample sequenced in a study of blood T cell repertoires in COVID-19. Repertoires were generated with immunoSEQ multiplex PCR, while TCRdb's copy carries only in-frame clones and drops some. The sample includes about 89,000 clones, 75% to 90% of them seen just once. The sequenced sample consisted of peripheral blood. These receptors came from a man older than 75 with active or convalescent COVID-19.

The CDR3 is CASSLDTKFRDRNNSPLHF. DNA of the CDR3: TGTGCCAGCAGCTTAGATACAAAGTTCCGGGACAGGAATAATTCACCCCTCCACTTT. The V and J genes are TRBV11-3 and TRBJ1-6; 8 bases are a match to TRBD1. The CDR3 loop spans 19 amino acids. Looked up from germline, CDR1 is SGHNT and CDR2 is YENEEA. V was pared by 0 bases and J by 5 bases, with 12 bases of the junction left unmatched.

This clone was observed a single time. The chain links TRBV6-1 to TRBJ1-3; TRBD1 agrees at 8 bases. Germline CDR1 and CDR2: MNHNS and SASEGT. CDR3 size: 20 residues. The junction had 15 bases not matched to a gene; V was cut back by 2 bases and J by 0 bases. CDR3 residues: CASSEWILSGTGSSGNTIYF. The DNA for the CDR3 is TGTGCCAGCAGTGAATGGATACTGTCTGGGACAGGTTCCTCTGGAAACACCATATATTTT.

V and J are TRBV21-1 and TRBJ1-4; the table's D call TRBD1 went unverified against the DNA. TRBV21-1 is a recognized pseudogene. The CDR3 contains 17 residues. The CDR3 DNA follows: TGTGCCAGCTCTAAGGGGCACCTACTCTACGCTAATGAAAAACTGTTTTTT. It translates to CASSKGHLLYANEKLFF.

The chain couples TRBV2 to TRBJ1-6, with 7 bases aligning to TRBD1. The germline V gene has CDR1 SNHLY and CDR2 FYNNEI. The V segment lost 4 bases and the J segment 7 bases; nucleotides outside the gene matches: 7. The CDR3 has 15 residues. This CDR3 is CASSVGQVLNSPLHF. DNA for the CDR3: TGTGCCAGCAGTGTTGGACAGGTCTTGAATTCACCCCTCCACTTT.

The chain combines TRBV19 with TRBJ2-3; D is ambiguous. The CDR3 extends over 13 amino acids. CDR1 is LNHDA and CDR2 is SQIVND in the germline V gene (reference sequence). V was clipped by 5 bases and J by 2 bases, with 8 bases between them. The CDR3 coding sequence is TGTGCCAGTAGTCTTGAGCTCACAGATACGCAGTATTTT. It is translated as CASSLELTDTQYF.

There are a few counts of this clone. This chain links TRBV28 with TRBJ2-7, with 11 bases matching TRBD2. The CDR3 length is 15 residues. Germline values: CDR1 MDHEN, CDR2 SYDVKM. V trimming: 8 bases; J trimming: 6 bases; junction bases outside the gene matches: 12. CDR3 DNA: TGTGCCAGCGATCCCCTAGCGGGAGGTGGAAGCGAGCAGTACTTC. This encodes CASDPLAGGGSEQYF. Combining the CDR3 with reference TRBV28 and TRBJ2-7 gives the whole variable domain DVKVTQSSRYLVKRTGEKVFLECVQDMDHENMFWYRQDPGLGLRLIYFSYDVKMKEKGDIPEGYSVSREKKERFSLILESASTNQTSMYLCASDPLAGGGSEQYFGPGTRLTVT.

This sequence joins TRBV4-1 and TRBJ2-7; 12 bases line up with TRBD2. This CDR3 has 16 amino acids. The germline gives CDR1 MGHRA, CDR2 YSYEKL. V was clipped by 3 bases and J by 0 bases; unmatched bases: 3. CDR3 in amino acids: CASSQGLAGLSYEQYF. Written as DNA, the CDR3 is TGCGCCAGCAGCCAGGGACTAGCGGGCCTCTCCTACGAGCAGTACTTC.

The sample holds a few counts of this clone. V gene TRBV10-3 combines with J gene TRBJ1-1, with 7 nucleotides matching TRBD1. The V gene's germline CDR1 is ENHRY and CDR2 SYGVKD. CDR3 length: 14 amino acids. V trimming: 4 bases; J trimming: 0 bases; junction bases outside the gene matches: 2. For the CDR3, the DNA is TGTGCCATCAGTGGACAGGGAATGAACACTGAAGCTTTCTTT. Residues: CAISGQGMNTEAFF.

V usage is TRBV11-2 and J usage is TRBJ2-7; TRBD1 matches at 9 bases. This CDR3 is 15 amino acids long. CDR1 and CDR2 from the germline V gene are SGHAT and FQNNGV. V gave up 1 base and J gave up 8 bases; unmatched junction bases: 9. The DNA of the CDR3 is TGTGCCAGCAGCTTAGTATTCGGGACAGGGATCCAGCAGTACTTC. Protein product: CASSLVFGTGIQQYF.

The chain carries TRBV4-3 and TRBJ1-2; D might be TRBD1 (6 bases). Germline loops: CDR1 LGHNA, CDR2 YSLEER. The V gene lost 4 bases and the J gene lost 4 bases, with 13 bases spanning the gap. The CDR3 is 14 amino acids. For the CDR3, the DNA is TGCGCCAGCAGCCCAGGGGAAATAGGCTATGGCTACACCTTC. Translation gives CASSPGEIGYGYTF.

This clone appeared a single time. The chain is built from TRBV20-1 and TRBJ1-1; 7 bases line up with TRBD1. Trimming cost V 3 bases and J 2 bases; bases outside gene matches: 6. CDR1 DFQATT and CDR2 SNEGSKA come from the germline V gene (reference sequence). The CDR3 length is 14 residues. The DNA for the CDR3 is TGCAGTGCTAGTAACAGGGGTGCAAACACTGAAGCTTTCTTT. As protein: CSASNRGANTEAFF.

This clone turned up a few times. The J gene is TRBJ2-2, the V gene TRBV3-1 (or the pseudogene TRBV3-2); 8 bases match TRBD1. V lost 1 base, J lost 7 bases, and 5 bases stayed unmatched. Germline values: CDR1 LGHDT, CDR2 YNNKEL (reference sequence). This CDR3 is 15 amino acids long. The CDR3 is CASSQGTGFNGELFF. DNA for the CDR3: TGTGCCAGCAGCCAAGGGACAGGGTTCAACGGGGAGCTGTTTTTT.

The chain combines TRBV7-3 with TRBJ2-2; 10 nucleotides align to TRBD2. CDR3 length: 16 residues. The germline gives CDR1 SGHTA, CDR2 FQGTGA. V lost 5 bases to trimming and J lost 2 bases; unmatched junction nucleotides: 5. The CDR3 DNA sequence: TGTGCCAGCAGCCCCCGGACTAGCGGTAACACCGGGGAGCTGTTTTTT. This encodes CASSPRTSGNTGELFF.

This rearrangement joins TRBV6-6 to TRBJ2-1; 11 nucleotides align to TRBD2. After removal of 0 bases from V and 9 bases from J, the junction contained 7 bases not matched to a gene. Germline loops: CDR1 MNHNY, CDR2 SVGAGI (reference sequence). This CDR3 contains 16 residues. The CDR3 DNA reads as TGTGCCAGCAGTTACTCACTAGCGGGAGCGGCTCGTGAGCAGTTCTTC. This gives the protein CASSYSLAGAAREQFF.

This chain connects TRBV7-6 to TRBJ2-7; 11 bases agree with TRBD2. Germline loops: CDR1 SGHVS, CDR2 FNYEAQ. This CDR3 has 16 residues. V gave up 5 bases and J gave up 3 bases; unmatched junction bases: 9. In DNA form, the CDR3 reads TGTGCCAGCAGCGCCCGACTAGCGGGAAAGTTCTACGAGCAGTACTTC. It codes for CASSARLAGKFYEQYF.

The chain carries TRBV7-9 and TRBJ1-5, with no clear D. Germline loops: CDR1 SEHNR, CDR2 FQNEAQ (reference sequence). The CDR3 totals 16 residues. Trimming removed 10 bases at V and 2 bases at J, with 21 bases between. In DNA, the CDR3 is TGTGCCACCGATCCCGAGGAAGTGACGCGCAATCAGCCCCAGCATTTT. Encoded protein: CATDPEEVTRNQPQHF.

This clone was seen a handful of times. The chain links TRBV5-1 to TRBJ1-5, with D perhaps TRBD1 (5 bases). CDR3 size: 14 residues. Germline lookup yields CDR1 SGHRS and CDR2 YFSETQ. Trimming shortened V by 0 bases and J by 4 bases, and 8 bases separated the two germline ends. CDR3 bases: TGCGCCAGCAGCTTGGGGACACAGAATCAGCCCCAGCATTTT. Protein product: CASSLGTQNQPQHF.

The chain uses TRBV4-1 and TRBJ1-2, with TRBD1 identical over 7 bases. Trimming cost V 4 bases and J 4 bases; bases outside gene matches: 15. The CDR3 contains 17 residues. Per germline, CDR1 MGHRA and CDR2 YSYEKL. The CDR3 region is CASSPFRDRANPYGYTF. CDR3 nucleotides: TGCGCCAGCAGCCCCTTTCGTGACAGGGCGAACCCCTATGGCTACACCTTC.

A few counts support this clone. The rearrangement joins TRBV15 to TRBJ1-5; maybe TRBD1 (6 bases). This CDR3 region has 14 residues. Germline V lookup: CDR1 LNHNV, CDR2 YYDKDF (reference sequence). Trimming left V 1 base short and J 7 bases short, with 11 bases between. CDR3 nucleotides: TGTGCCACCAGCAGAGGAGGCAGGGGCCAGCCCCAGCATTTT. Translated: CATSRGGRGQPQHF.